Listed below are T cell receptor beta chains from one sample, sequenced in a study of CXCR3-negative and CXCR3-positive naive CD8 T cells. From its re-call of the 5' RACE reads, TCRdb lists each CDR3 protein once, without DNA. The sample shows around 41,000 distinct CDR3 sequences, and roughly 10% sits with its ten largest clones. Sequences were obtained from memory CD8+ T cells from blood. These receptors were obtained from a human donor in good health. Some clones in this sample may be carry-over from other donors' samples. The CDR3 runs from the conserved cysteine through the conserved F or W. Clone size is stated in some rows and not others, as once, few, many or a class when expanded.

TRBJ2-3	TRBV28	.	CASSLGLAGGTAIGTDTQYF
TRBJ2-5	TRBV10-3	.	CAIRTESGGSGETQYF
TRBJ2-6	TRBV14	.	CASSLRGSGANVLTF
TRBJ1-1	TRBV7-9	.	CASSLVEGYEAFF
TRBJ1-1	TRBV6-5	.	CASSYSLGDTEAFF
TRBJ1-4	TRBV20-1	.	CSARLPQSTATNEKLFF
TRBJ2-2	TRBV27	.	CASSLDTGELFF
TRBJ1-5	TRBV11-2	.	CASSADAIQPQHF
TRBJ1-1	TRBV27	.	CASSLSSPQVMNTEAFF
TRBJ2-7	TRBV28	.	CASRPTSFYEQYF
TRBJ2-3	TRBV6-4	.	CATPEASLAGELDTQYF
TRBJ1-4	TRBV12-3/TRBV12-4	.	CASSFEEKLFF
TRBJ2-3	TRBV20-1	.	CSATSGEDSTDTQYF
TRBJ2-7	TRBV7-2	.	CASSPGLAGGPYEQYF
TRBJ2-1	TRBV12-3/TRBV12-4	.	CASTMDLNNEQFF
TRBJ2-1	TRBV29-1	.	CSVDGTSGRGNEQFF
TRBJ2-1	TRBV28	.	CASSGLSYNEQFF
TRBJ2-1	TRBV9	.	CASSGQLAAYNEQFF
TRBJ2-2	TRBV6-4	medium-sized	CASSDPDSFGNTGELFF
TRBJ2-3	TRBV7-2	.	CASRDRSTDTQYF
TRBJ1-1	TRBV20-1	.	CSARGQEETEAFF
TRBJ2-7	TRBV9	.	CASSVEPANSYEQYF
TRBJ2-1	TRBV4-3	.	CASSQGTGIDEQFF
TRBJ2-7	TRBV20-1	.	CSARPPPRQGEHEQYF
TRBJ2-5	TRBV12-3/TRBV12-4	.	CASSLSLRVEETQYF
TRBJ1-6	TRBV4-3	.	CASSQERMSSYNSPLHF
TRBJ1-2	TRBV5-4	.	CASSLEGGNYGYTF
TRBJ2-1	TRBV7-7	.	CASSLALGGPGEQFF
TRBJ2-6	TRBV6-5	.	CASSSDPGSGGANVLTF
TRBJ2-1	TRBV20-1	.	CSAGRTGSSYNEQFF
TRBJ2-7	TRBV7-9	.	CDSSLEAGVRFYEQYF
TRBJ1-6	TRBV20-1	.	CSARIRREVEPSSLHF
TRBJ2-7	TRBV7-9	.	CASSPGPGRIYEQYF
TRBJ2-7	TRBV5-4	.	CASSGGQGSYEQYF
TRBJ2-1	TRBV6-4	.	CASSDSRLADYNEQFF
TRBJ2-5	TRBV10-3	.	CAISEPVEETQYF
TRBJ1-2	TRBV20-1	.	CSARDIGQGAYGYTF
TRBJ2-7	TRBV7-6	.	CASSLSSDHEQYF
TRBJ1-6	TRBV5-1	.	CASALSTPTDTDSPLHF
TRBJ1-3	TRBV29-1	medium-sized	CSVELAASGNTIYF
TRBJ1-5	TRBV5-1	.	CASSPGQGISNQPQHF
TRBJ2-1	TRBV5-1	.	CASSLTGGIYEQFF
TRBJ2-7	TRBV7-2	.	CASSLPSGRNYEQYF
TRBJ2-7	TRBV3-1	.	CASSPRRDPGRRREGRSYEQYF
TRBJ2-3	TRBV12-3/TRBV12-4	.	CASRRAGVTDTQYF
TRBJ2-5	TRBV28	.	CASSFTTGGLETQYF
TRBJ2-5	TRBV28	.	CASVPGSSYETQYF
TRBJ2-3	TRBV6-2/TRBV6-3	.	CASMIGGTDTQYF